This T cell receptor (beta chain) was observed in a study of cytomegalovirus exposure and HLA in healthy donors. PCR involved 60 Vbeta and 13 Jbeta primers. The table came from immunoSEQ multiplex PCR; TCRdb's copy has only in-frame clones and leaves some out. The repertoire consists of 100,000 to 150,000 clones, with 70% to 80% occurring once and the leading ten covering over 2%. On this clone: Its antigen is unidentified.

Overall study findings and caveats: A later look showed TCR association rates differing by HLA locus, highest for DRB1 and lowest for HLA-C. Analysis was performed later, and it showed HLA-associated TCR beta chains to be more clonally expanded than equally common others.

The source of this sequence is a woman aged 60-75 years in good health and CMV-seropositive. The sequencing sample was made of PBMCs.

The CDR3 DNA reads TGTGCCAGCAGCTTAGATGGGGCGCGGAACTATGGCTACACCTTC. It yields the protein CASSLDGARNYGYTF. The chain links TRBV7-2 to TRBJ1-2; TRBD1 might be the D (5 bases). Looked up from germline, CDR1 is SGHTA and CDR2 is FQGNSA. This CDR3 spans 15 amino acids. V was cut by 1 base and J by 2 bases, with 11 bases left in between.